Listed below are T cell receptor beta chains from one sample, sequenced in a study of metastatic and nonmetastatic thyroid tumors. TCRdb reprocessed the PCR reads via MiXCR. The data hold about 13,000 clones, with about 25% observed a single time. The sample taken for sequencing was blood. The receptors were sampled from a female donor with papillary thyroid cancer or a benign thyroid nodule (not recorded which). Some clones in this sample may be carry-over from other donors' samples. Each CDR3 is given with its conserved first and last residue. The D gene is left open where the match is weak. Part of the rows lack a size; the others show once, few, many or a class for expanded clones.

D	V	J	size	DNA	CDR3
.	TRBV6-1	TRBJ2-3	medium-sized	TGTGCCAGCAGGACTACCACCACAGATACGCAGTATTTT	CASRTTTTDTQYF
.	TRBV10-1	TRBJ2-5	medium-sized	TGCGCCAGCAGTGATCCAGCGGGCAGGACTCCGGAGACCCAGTACTTC	CASSDPAGRTPETQYF
.	TRBV6-1	TRBJ1-3	.	TGTGCCAGCAGAACCGGGGTTATGTCGGGAAACACCATATATTTT	CASRTGVMSGNTIYF
.	TRBV10-3	TRBJ2-2	many	TGTGCCATCAGTGAGGAGGCAGGGCTGCACACCGGGGAGCTGTTTTTT	CAISEEAGLHTGELFF
TRBD2	TRBV28	TRBJ2-7	.	TGTGCCAGCAGTTGGGTGGGAGGGCAGATCGAGCAGTACTTC	CASSWVGGQIEQYF
.	TRBV18	TRBJ1-5	many	TGTGCCAGCTCTCGCGACAGTGGTAATGATCAGCCCCAGCATTTT	CASSRDSGNDQPQHF
.	TRBV4-2	TRBJ2-2	many	TGTGCCAGCAGCCCCGCGAGGTCTGTTGGTCGTAGCGGGGAGCTGTTTTTT	CASSPARSVGRSGELFF
.	TRBV9	TRBJ1-1	many	TGTGCCAGCAGCGTAGCTCAGGGTAGTAGAGCTTTCTTT	CASSVAQGSRAFF
TRBD1	TRBV30	TRBJ1-1	many	TGTGCCTGGAGTGACCCCCCTCAGACAGGGATCGCTGAAGCTTTCTTT	CAWSDPPQTGIAEAFF
.	TRBV6-1	TRBJ1-2	few	TGTGCCAGCAGTCGGCCCTCATATGTTTACACCTTC	CASSRPSYVYTF
.	TRBV3-1	TRBJ1-1	many	TGTGCCAGCAGCCAAAGGCAGGCCGCGAACACTGAAGCTTTCTTT	CASSQRQAANTEAFF
TRBD2	TRBV19	TRBJ2-1	once	TGTGCCAGTATTATAGGGAGCGGGAGGGCCTGGTACAATGAGCAGTTCTTC	CASIIGSGRAWYNEQFF
TRBD1	TRBV19	TRBJ2-2	many	TGTGCCAGTAGTCCGGGACAGAGACTACTCGCGAACACCGGGGAGCTGTTTTTT	CASSPGQRLLANTGELFF
.	TRBV6-2/TRBV6-3	TRBJ1-5	.	TGTGCCAGCAGTTACTCGTACAGGGAGGGTCAGCCCCAGCATTTT	CASSYSYREGQPQHF
.	TRBV12-3/TRBV12-4	TRBJ2-2	medium-sized	TGTGCCAGCAGTACGCCGGGACACGGTAAAGCCGGGGAGCTGTTTTTT	CASSTPGHGKAGELFF
.	TRBV27	TRBJ1-6	.	TGTGCCAGCAGTTTATCGAGCAGGGCGGGCAATTCACCCCTCCACTTT	CASSLSSRAGNSPLHF
TRBD2	TRBV20-1	TRBJ2-1	many	TGCAGTGCCAAAAACCCTGCGGGGGGGTACTACAATGAGCAGTTCTTC	CSAKNPAGGYYNEQFF
TRBD1	TRBV7-9	TRBJ1-5	many	TGTGCCAGCACGGGAACAGGGGGTCATCAGCCCCAGCATTTT	CASTGTGGHQPQHF
.	TRBV3-1	TRBJ2-5	many	TGTGCCAGCAGCCAAGCCCCAAGGACAGAAGAGACCCAGTACTTC	CASSQAPRTEETQYF
TRBD2	TRBV6-5	TRBJ2-1	.	TGTGCCAGCAGTCACCTGGAGGCTAGCGGGAGCGATGAGCAGTTCTTC	CASSHLEASGSDEQFF
.	TRBV28	TRBJ1-1	.	TGTGCCAGCAGTTCCAATTCGTCGATGGGAAACACTGAAGCTTTCTTT	CASSSNSSMGNTEAFF
TRBD2	TRBV12-3/TRBV12-4	TRBJ2-7	few	TGTGCCAGCAATCCATCCGGGACTAGCAACGAGCAGTACTTC	CASNPSGTSNEQYF
TRBD2	TRBV2	TRBJ2-1	.	TGTGCCAGCAGTGCGACGGGACTAGCGGGGGGATGGTCCTGCAATGAGCAGTTCTTC	CASSATGLAGGWSCNEQFF
.	TRBV9	TRBJ2-5	many	TGTGCCAGCAGCGCGTCTACGGGCGGGTGGGAGACCCAGTACTTC	CASSASTGGWETQYF
.	TRBV28	TRBJ2-7	.	TGTGCCAGCAGTTTAAACAACGAGCAGTACTTC	CASSLNNEQYF
TRBD2	TRBV20-1	TRBJ2-1	many	TGCAGTGCAGGGGGTTTGGCGGGAGGCCCGCTCAATGAGCAGTTCTTC	CSAGGLAGGPLNEQFF
TRBD1	TRBV6-1	TRBJ1-1	medium-sized	TGTGCCAGCAGTTCCCCGACAGGGGAAAAGGGTGAAGCTTTCTTT	CASSSPTGEKGEAFF
.	TRBV5-5	TRBJ2-3	many	TGTGCCAGCAGCTTGGGGTCTGGGGCTTTCACAGATACGCAGTATTTT	CASSLGSGAFTDTQYF
.	TRBV27	TRBJ1-2	few	TGTGCCAGCAGTCCCCGGACAAGCTATGGCTACACCTTC	CASSPRTSYGYTF
.	TRBV20-1	TRBJ2-7	once	TGCAGTGGTACCAAACCGGGCCCCTGGGGCGAGCAGTACTTC	CSGTKPGPWGEQYF
.	TRBV6-1	TRBJ2-5	medium-sized	TGTGCCAGCAGAGCCACCTCGGATTGGGGCGTTCAGGAGACCCAGTACTTC	CASRATSDWGVQETQYF
.	TRBV11-2	TRBJ2-7	.	TGTGCCAGCAGCTTAGAGGTATACGAGCAGTACTTC	CASSLEVYEQYF
.	TRBV6-1	TRBJ2-2	medium-sized	TGTGCCAGCGGCGCCGTCTTTGGTCCCGGGGAGCTGTTTTTT	CASGAVFGPGELFF
.	TRBV11-2	TRBJ2-7	.	TGTGCCAGCAGCCCCCAGGTAAGAGCGGACTACTACGAGCAGTACTTC	CASSPQVRADYYEQYF
TRBD2	TRBV20-1	TRBJ2-5	many	TGCAGTGCTAGAGTCACTAGCGTTCCCCAAGAGACCCAGTACTTC	CSARVTSVPQETQYF
.	TRBV6-1	TRBJ2-7	few	TGTGCCAGCAGTGGGGACACTCCGTCCTGCCCGTACTTT	CASSGDTPSCPYF
TRBD2	TRBV5-1	TRBJ2-3	.	TGCGCCAGCAGGACTAGCTGGGGGACAGATACGCAGTATTTT	CASRTSWGTDTQYF
.	TRBV19	TRBJ1-2	medium-sized	TGTGCCAGTAGTTTGGGTCCAAATGGCTACACCTTC	CASSLGPNGYTF
TRBD2	TRBV4-2	TRBJ2-1	.	TGTGCCAGCAGCCAAGATCCCCTAAGCGGGACCTCCTACAATGAGCAGTTCTTC	CASSQDPLSGTSYNEQFF
.	TRBV9	TRBJ2-2	.	TGTGCCAGCAGCGGATACTTGAACACCGGGGAGCTGTTCTTT	CASSGYLNTGELFF
TRBD2	TRBV6-1	TRBJ2-1	many	TGTGCCAGCAGTGCGCCGGGACTAGCGGGGGGATGGTCCTACAATGAGCAGTTCTTC	CASSAPGLAGGWSYNEQFF
.	TRBV11-2	TRBJ2-3	.	TGTGCCAGCAGCTTAGAAGAGGCGGGAACGACAGATACGCAGTATTTT	CASSLEEAGTTDTQYF
TRBD1	TRBV20-1	TRBJ1-2	many	TGCAGTGCCCGGGATCATCAGGGGGACTATGGCTACACCTTC	CSARDHQGDYGYTF
.	TRBV20-1	TRBJ1-2	many	TGCAGTGCTAGTAAGGCCACTAACTATGGCTACACCTTC	CSASKATNYGYTF
.	TRBV7-7	TRBJ2-2	many	TGTGCTAGCAGCCTACAGGGTACCGGGGAGCTGTTTTTT	CASSLQGTGELFF
.	TRBV11-2	TRBJ2-1	.	TGTGCCAGCAGCGCCCGTATGGAGGGAGCTTACAATGAGCAGTTCTTC	CASSARMEGAYNEQFF
.	TRBV20-1	TRBJ2-1	.	TGCAGTGCTAGGCGCTCCCTGCATGATGAGCAGTTCTTC	CSARRSLHDEQFF
.	TRBV20-1	TRBJ1-5	many	TGCAGTGTTTGGGGGTCGGGGAGTGGTCAGCCCCAGCATTTT	CSVWGSGSGQPQHF
.	TRBV6-5	TRBJ2-3	medium-sized	TGTGCCAGCAGTTACTCGGACAGCACAGATACGCAGTATTTT	CASSYSDSTDTQYF
TRBD2	TRBV30	TRBJ2-3	many	TGTGCCTGGAGTGCGAGCGGGAGGAGAGATACGCAGTATTTT	CAWSASGRRDTQYF
.	TRBV27	TRBJ2-3	few	TGTGCCAGAAGGGGAGGCAGCCCGGGGGGCACAGATACGCAGTATTTT	CARRGGSPGGTDTQYF
.	TRBV11-2	TRBJ2-7	medium-sized	TGTGCCAGCAGTTTAGCCCCCGACTGGACCTACGAGCAGTACTTC	CASSLAPDWTYEQYF